This section outlines one T cell receptor beta chain sequence together with its context. The antigen remains unidentified. CDR1 and CDR2 (germline): SGHAT, FQNNGV. The V end was cut by 4 bases, the J end by 9 bases, with 16 bases between. This CDR3 has 15 amino acids. This specimen belongs to a study of T cells in localized non-small cell lung cancer. General study results and limits: It was uninvolved adjacent lung that showed the highest T cell clonality, exceeding tumor. There was an association of higher blood T cell density with longer overall survival.

Sequencing used immunoSEQ multiplex PCR; TCRdb keeps in-frame clones, though not all of them. The profile shows 31,000 or so clones, over 75% of them singletons. The sequencing used peripheral blood mononuclear cells, collected before any cancer treatment. The chain couples TRBV11-2 to TRBJ1-6; D not certain. The TCR originated in a woman aged 35-75 years with stage III lung adenocarcinoma. CDR3 coding DNA: TGTGCCAGCAGCTCAGCGGGTTTAAAGACTTCACCCCTCCACTTT. This encodes CASSSAGLKTSPLHF.